This record covers a single TCR beta chain. Its specificity is not known. Total RNA amounting to 500 ng was the source from which TCR beta cDNA was made with a constant-region primer. Three nested multiplex PCR rounds, a slightly modified ARM-PCR method, built the TCR beta libraries. Rounds one and two of PCR, each of 10 cycles, were primed with TRBV1-TRBV30 forward primers and a C-beta reverse primer. TCRdb itself ran the multiplex PCR reads through MiXCR, one entry per CDR3 protein. The profile shows hundreds of thousands of distinct CDR3 sequences, about 62% of them singletons. The record originates from a study of tumor-infiltrating lymphocytes in primary liver carcinoma. Study summary: Primary liver carcinomas in the patients were surgically resected. Yields of productive TCRbeta reads ranged from roughly 3.5 to 8 million per sample and were similar across tissue types. Study-wide results and caveats: Bulk samples went unsorted, so CD4+ and CD8+ repertoires were not compared.

For blood RNA, unsorted whole blood served as the source, and germline DNA was extracted too. With chronic HBV infection, the patients were also treatment-naive. There are 13 residues in the CDR3. Trimming shortened V by 10 bases and J by 7 bases, and 19 bases separated the two germline ends. Germline CDR1 is ENHRY and CDR2 is SYGVKD. Sequences were obtained from peripheral blood. The sequence derives from a man aged 40-50 years with primary liver carcinoma and hepatitis B virus infection. The chain couples TRBV10-3 to TRBJ1-2, with D perhaps matching TRBD1 (6 bases). Here the CDR3 reads CATQDSVNFGYTF. The CDR3 DNA is TGTGCCACCCAGGACAGCGTAAATTTTGGCTACACCTTC.